Each of the 25 T cell receptor beta chains below was sequenced from the same sample in a study of T cell repertoires in cytomegalovirus infection. TCRdb reprocessed the reads with MiXCR, giving one entry per CDR3 protein. The data contain hundreds of thousands of distinct CDR3 sequences, approximately 30% of them singletons. Specimen: PBMCs. These receptors were taken from a human donor in good health (CMV status not recorded). Some clones in this sample may be carry-over from other donors' samples.

This clonotype was observed a handful of times. V gene TRBV27 combines with J gene TRBJ1-1, with D possibly being TRBD1 (5 bases). V gave up 5 bases and J gave up 7 bases, with 26 bases separating them. Per the germline V gene, CDR1 is MNHEY and CDR2 is SMNVEV (reference sequence). The CDR3 loop spans 17 amino acids. As DNA, the CDR3 is TGTGCCAGCAGTCAATATCCGGGACTTATGGACCCCGTTGAAGCTTTCTTT. This translates into CASSQYPGLMDPVEAFF.

The CDR3 region is CASSSIQGANNSPLHF. CDR3 coding DNA: TGTGCCAGTAGTTCGATACAGGGGGCGAATAATTCACCCCTCCACTTT. The chain is built from TRBV19 and TRBJ1-6; 9 positions match TRBD1. With 5 bases clipped from V and 5 bases from J, the junction kept 7 bases outside the gene matches. Germline V gene sequence: CDR1 LNHDA, CDR2 SQIVND (reference sequence). The CDR3 totals 16 residues.

This clonotype showed up just once. As the CDR3 is not closed by the conserved phenylalanine or tryptophan, this likely results from a read error. The V call is TRBV6-1, the J call TRBJ1-2; 9 bases are a match to TRBD1. V shed 6 bases, J shed 5 bases, and the junction held 4 bases outside the gene matches. CDR1 is MNHNS and CDR2 is SASEGT in the germline V gene. CDR3 size: 13 residues. CDR3 sequence reads: CASRGQGTYGYTL. The CDR3 coding sequence is TGTGCCAGCAGGGGACAGGGAACATATGGCTACACCTTA.

This clonotype has a count of ten or more. The rearrangement uses TRBV7-9 and TRBJ2-7; the match to TRBD2 covers 11 bases. The ends lost 4 bases at V and 5 bases at J; junction bases unmatched: 7. CDR3 size: 15 residues. CDR1 and CDR2 from the germline V gene are SEHNR and FQNEAQ (reference sequence). CDR3 nucleotides: TGTGCCAGCAGCTCCACTAGCGGGGGCGACGACGAGCAGTACTTC. As protein: CASSSTSGGDDEQYF.

This clonotype was found many times. As DNA, the CDR3 is TGTGCCAGCAGCTGGCAGGGAACTGAAGCTTTCTTT. Translating it yields CASSWQGTEAFF. V is TRBV7-9 and J is TRBJ1-1; possibly TRBD1 for D (5 bases). V was clipped by 4 bases and J by 5 bases, with 8 bases between them. Germline V lookup: CDR1 SEHNR, CDR2 FQNEAQ (reference sequence). The CDR3 loop spans 12 amino acids.

The rearrangement joins TRBV19 to TRBJ1-2; D is possibly TRBD1 (6 bases). Trimming pared 7 bases from V and 13 bases from J, leaving 28 bases between. CDR1 LNHDA and CDR2 SQIVND come from the germline V gene (reference sequence). CDR3 length: 15 residues. The CDR3 sequence: CASTSLGGANYCSTF. In DNA, the CDR3 is TGTGCCAGTACTTCTCTAGGGGGAGCTAACTATTGCTCCACCTTC.

This clonotype was seen a single time. This chain joins TRBV20-1 and TRBJ1-5; a weak D match, TRBD1 (6 bases). The CDR3 covers 15 residues. V lost 5 bases and J 0 bases, leaving 14 bases between the germline ends. Germline assignment: CDR1 DFQATT and CDR2 SNEGSKA (reference sequence). The CDR3: CSAPTGTDSNQPQHF. The CDR3 coding sequence is TGCAGTGCTCCCACAGGGACCGATAGCAATCAGCCCCAGCATTTT.

J is TRBJ2-1 and V is TRBV5-4; TRBD2 might be the D (7 bases). Trimming cost V 2 bases and J 5 bases, with 17 bases left between them. CDR3 length: 16 amino acids. Per germline, CDR1 SGHNT and CDR2 YYREEE (reference sequence). The CDR3 sequence: CASSFGGSKGDNEQFF. The CDR3 coding sequence is TGTGCCAGCAGCTTCGGGGGGAGCAAGGGGGACAATGAGCAGTTCTTC.

The V call is TRBV6-2 or TRBV6-3, the J call TRBJ1-5; the match to TRBD1 covers 10 bases. V dropped 4 bases and J dropped 0; count of bases not matched to a gene: 12. The CDR3 sequence is 19 residues long. CDR1 MNHEY and CDR2 SVGEGT come from the germline V gene. The chain's CDR3 is CASSSRRDRGLNSNQPQHF. The CDR3, as DNA: TGTGCCAGCAGTTCCCGTCGGGACAGGGGCCTTAATAGCAATCAGCCCCAGCATTTT.

In nucleotides, the CDR3 is TGCGCCAGCAGCCAAGAACGAGCAGGACGGGGGGTCGCTGGAAACACCATATATTTT. Encoded protein: CASSQERAGRGVAGNTIYF. The chain uses TRBV4-3 and TRBJ1-3, with D maybe TRBD1 (5 bases). Trimming left V 0 bases short and J 2 bases short, with 20 bases between. The CDR3 covers 19 residues. Per the germline V gene, CDR1 is LGHNA and CDR2 is YSLEER.

This chain links TRBV6-1 with TRBJ2-5, with 7 bases matching TRBD1. Germline CDR1 is MNHNS and CDR2 is SASEGT. CDR3 length equals 15 residues. The J segment lost 5 bases and the V segment lost 10 bases, leaving 16 bases of the junction unmatched. In nucleotides, the CDR3 is TGTGCCATCAGCGGTGCCTCGACAGGGATGGAGACCCAGTACTTC. It yields the protein CAISGASTGMETQYF.

This clonotype was recorded many times. This chain joins TRBV7-6 and TRBJ2-7; 7 bases line up with TRBD1. CDR3 length: 18 residues. Germline CDR1 is SGHVS and CDR2 is FNYEAQ. V lost 5 bases to trimming and J lost 0 bases; unmatched junction nucleotides: 16. As DNA, the CDR3 is TGTGCCAGCAGCCAACAACCTACCAGCTGGACAGGCTCCTACGAGCAGTACTTC. Protein product: CASSQQPTSWTGSYEQYF. The complete variable domain, with remaining parts taken from reference TRBV7-6 and TRBJ2-7, reads GAGVSQSPRYKVTKRGQDVALRCDPISGHVSLYWYRQALGQGPEFLTYFNYEAQQDKSGLPNDRFSAERPEGSISTLTIQRTEQRDSAMYRCASSQQPTSWTGSYEQYFGPGTRLTVT.

Notes on this clonotype: The germline gene is not matched at one end of the junction; a read error may be the cause. V gene TRBV27 combines with J gene TRBJ1-5, with a weak D call TRBD1 (6 bases). CDR3 length: 14 amino acids. Germline CDR1 and CDR2: MNHEY and SMNVEV (reference sequence). The DNA for the CDR3 is TGTGCCCGCAGTTTCACAGGGTCCAATCAGCCCCAGCATTTT. It is translated as CARSFTGSNQPQHF.

This clonotype has a handful of counts. This chain joins TRBV6-6 and TRBJ2-5; D ambiguous. This CDR3 spans 14 amino acids. The germline CDR1 and CDR2 sequences are MNHNY and SVGAGI (reference sequence). V dropped 0 bases and J dropped 5 bases, with 10 bases sitting between them. CDR3: CASSYSADVETQYF. For the CDR3, the DNA is TGTGCCAGCAGTTACTCGGCAGATGTGGAGACCCAGTACTTC.

There are a few counts of this clonotype. The V and J genes are TRBV12-5 and TRBJ1-2; D not certain. CDR3 length: 16 residues. Trimming shortened V by 0 bases and J by 4 bases, and 15 bases separated the two germline ends. Looked up from germline, CDR1 is LGHNT and CDR2 is FRNRAP. The CDR3 DNA reads as TGTGCTAGTGGTTTGGTACTATCTGCGGTCGTCTATGGCTACACCTTC. This codes for CASGLVLSAVVYGYTF. Based on the CDR3 plus reference TRBV12-5 and TRBJ1-2, the full variable domain is DARVTQTPRHKVTEMGQEVTMRCQPILGHNTVFWYRQTMMQGLELLAYFRNRAPLDDSGMPKDRFSAEMPDATLATLKIQPSEPRDSAVYFCASGLVLSAVVYGYTFGSGTRLTVV.

This clonotype was seen a handful of times. This chain joins TRBV6-2 or TRBV6-3 and TRBJ2-3, with 13 bases that match TRBD2. Unmatched junction bases numbered 4, after V lost 5 bases and J lost 2 bases. Germline CDR1 is MNHEY and CDR2 is SVGEGT. CDR3 length: 16 residues. The CDR3 reads CASSQTSGGTTDTQYF. As DNA, the CDR3 is TGTGCCAGCAGTCAGACTAGCGGGGGGACCACAGATACGCAGTATTTT.

This clonotype was detected only a few times. The V and J genes are TRBV7-2 and TRBJ2-7; TRBD2 matches at 9 bases. Germline assignment: CDR1 SGHTA and CDR2 FQGNSA. V dropped 0 bases and J dropped 4; count of bases not matched to a gene: 4. The CDR3 has 15 amino acids. CDR3 in amino acids: CASSLAGSGSYEQYF. CDR3 DNA sequence: TGTGCCAGCAGCTTAGCAGGTAGCGGGAGTTACGAGCAGTACTTC.

The chain links TRBV27 to TRBJ1-2, with no clear D. CDR3 size: 13 residues. Trimming pared 4 bases from V and 5 bases from J, leaving 11 bases between. Germline lookup yields CDR1 MNHEY and CDR2 SMNVEV (reference sequence). CDR3 amino acids: CASSSGGIYGYTF. The CDR3, as DNA: TGTGCCAGCAGTTCGGGAGGTATATATGGCTACACCTTC.

The rearrangement uses TRBV27 and TRBJ1-1, with 10 positions matching TRBD1. The ends lost 5 bases at V and 5 bases at J; junction bases unmatched: 5. The CDR3 loop spans 14 amino acids. CDR1 is MNHEY and CDR2 is SMNVEV in the germline V gene (reference sequence). As DNA, the CDR3 is TGTGCCAGCAGTCCCAGGGACAGGGGAACTGAAGCTTTCTTT. Translation gives CASSPRDRGTEAFF.

Comments on this clonotype: A much larger clone differs by one base, so this may be a read error. The chain recombines TRBV7-6 with TRBJ2-3, with D possibly TRBD2 on 6 matching bases. The germline gives CDR1 SGHVS, CDR2 FNYEAQ. The CDR3 length is 14 residues. In DNA form, the CDR3 reads TGTGACAGCAGCTCGCGGGGTAGCACAGATACGCAGTATTTT. It translates to CDSSSRGSTDTQYF.

V gene TRBV7-8 combines with J gene TRBJ1-6; D ambiguous. The V gene's germline CDR1 is SGHVS and CDR2 FQNEAQ. With 2 bases removed from V and 3 bases from J, the gap between germline ends came to 20 bases. The CDR3 runs to 19 residues. The CDR3 protein is CASSLSARRSFSYNSPLHF. In nucleotides, the CDR3 is TGTGCCAGCAGCTTAAGTGCGCGGCGCTCATTCAGCTATAATTCACCCCTCCACTTT.

The chain couples TRBV20-1 to TRBJ2-2; D gene ambiguous. Trimming left V 6 bases short and J 1 base short, with 15 bases between. CDR3 size: 15 residues. CDR1 and CDR2 from the germline V gene are DFQATT and SNEGSKA (reference sequence). This chain's CDR3 is CSAPRRERNTGELFF. CDR3 nucleotide sequence: TGCAGTGCCCCTCGAAGGGAACGGAACACCGGGGAGCTGTTTTTT.

In DNA form, the CDR3 reads TGTGCTAGTTCCGGGCCCAAGAACACCGGGGAGCTGTTTTTT. The encoded protein is CASSGPKNTGELFF. The chain uses TRBV12-5 and TRBJ2-2; D remains ambiguous. Germline assignment: CDR1 LGHNT and CDR2 FRNRAP. Trimming shortened V by 8 bases and J by 1 base, and 11 bases separated the two germline ends. The CDR3 loop spans 14 amino acids.

This clonotype was counted many times. The chain is built from TRBV27 and TRBJ1-1; D ambiguous. This CDR3 is 13 amino acids long. V lost 6 bases to trimming and J lost 0 bases, with 8 bases between them. Germline V gene data show CDR1 as MNHEY and CDR2 as SMNVEV (reference sequence). CDR3 amino acids: CASRLTLNTEAFF. In nucleotides, the CDR3 is TGTGCCAGCAGGCTGACACTGAACACTGAAGCTTTCTTT.

Remarks on this clonotype: Just one base apart from a much larger clone, this may be a read error. No conserved phenylalanine or tryptophan is present at the end of the CDR3, so a read error is the likely explanation. This CDR3 reads CASSGDRTNTGELFC. For the CDR3, the DNA is TGTGCCAGCAGCGGGGACAGGACGAACACCGGGGAGCTGTTTTGT. The chain joins TRBV7-2 to TRBJ2-2, with TRBD1 identical over 8 bases. This CDR3 comprises 15 residues. The germline V gene encodes CDR1 SGHTA and CDR2 FQGNSA. The V and J ends lost 5 bases and 0 bases, in that order; junction bases with no gene match: 2.